Presented here are 18 T cell receptor beta chains from one specimen sequenced in a study of graft-versus-host responses after intestinal transplantation. Repertoires were generated with immunoSEQ multiplex PCR, while TCRdb's copy carries only in-frame clones and drops some. The sample lists approximately 16,000 clones; under 70% were seen once. The starting material, graft tissue, was processed to release intraepithelial and lamina propria lymphocytes. This material consisted of ileum tissue, taken approximately 700 days after intestinal transplantation. Every receptor here comes from a human patient who received an intestinal transplant, so some T cells may come from the graft donor.

The chain joins TRBV7-2 to TRBJ1-1; TRBD1 matches 11 bases. The CDR3 sequence is 17 residues long. After removal of 1 base from V and 4 bases from J, the junction contained 8 bases not matched to a gene. Germline V lookup: CDR1 SGHTA, CDR2 FQGNSA. The CDR3 nucleotides read TGTGCCAGCAGCTTAGAACTCCTGGACAGGGGGCGCACTGAAGCTTTCTTT. As protein: CASSLELLDRGRTEAFF.

Only a few counts were recorded for this clone. This rearrangement joins TRBV25-1 to TRBJ1-4; D possibly corresponds to TRBD1 (5 bases). CDR1 MGHDK and CDR2 SYGVNS come from the germline V gene. The CDR3 contains 15 residues. The V end lost 5 bases, the J end lost 0 bases, and 10 bases lay between the germline ends. The DNA for the CDR3 is TGTGCCAGCAGTAAACCAGGGTCAACTAATGAAAAACTGTTTTTT. It specifies CASSKPGSTNEKLFF. The full variable domain, with the rest looked up from reference TRBV25-1 and TRBJ1-4, is EADIYQTPRYLVIGTGKKITLECSQTMGHDKMYWYQQDPGMELHLIHYSYGVNSTEKGDLSSESTVSRIRTEHFPLTLESARPSHTSQYLCASSKPGSTNEKLFFGSGTQLSVL.

This clone was counted only a few times. The chain employs TRBV7-2 and TRBJ1-1, with a possible D match to TRBD1 (5 bases). This CDR3 contains 13 residues. Trimming shortened V by 5 bases and J by 1 base, and 8 bases separated the two germline ends. CDR1 is SGHTA and CDR2 is FQGNSA in the germline V gene. CDR3 bases: TGTGCCAGCAGCACCAGGGAGAACACTGAAGCTTTCTTT. Its protein product is CASSTRENTEAFF.

The chain employs TRBV7-2 and TRBJ2-7; 10 nucleotides match TRBD2. The V gene end was trimmed by 5 bases and the J gene end by 0 bases; junction bases not matched to a gene: 16. CDR1 and CDR2 from the germline V gene are SGHTA and FQGNSA. The CDR3 is made up of 19 amino acids. CDR3 in amino acids: CASSPRPLMGLAFSYEQYF. CDR3 in DNA: TGTGCCAGCAGCCCACGGCCCTTGATGGGACTAGCGTTCTCCTACGAGCAGTACTTC.

V gene TRBV2 combines with J gene TRBJ2-3, with 11 bases aligning to TRBD2. There are 14 residues in the CDR3. V was pared by 9 bases and J by 0 bases, with 2 bases of the junction left unmatched. Germline-derived CDR1 and CDR2 are SNHLY and FYNNEI. The CDR3 coding sequence is TGTGCCAGTAGACTAGCGGGGAGCACAGATACGCAGTATTTT. The encoded protein is CASRLAGSTDTQYF.

The rearrangement joins TRBV11-3 to TRBJ2-1; weak D call: TRBD1 (5 bases). Per the germline V gene, CDR1 is SGHNT and CDR2 is YENEEA. The CDR3 loop spans 18 amino acids. V was pared by 6 bases and J by 7 bases, with 28 bases between. The CDR3 spells CASSLKPPRLGVQNEQFF. The CDR3 coding sequence is TGTGCCAGCAGTTTAAAACCCCCCCGCCTAGGGGTCCAAAATGAGCAGTTCTTC. The full variable domain, in which reference TRBV11-3 and TRBJ2-1 provide the parts outside the CDR3, is EAGVVQSPRYKIIEKKQPVAFWCNPISGHNTLYWYLQNLGQGPELLIRYENEEAVDDSQLPKDRFSAERLKGVDSTLKIQPAELGDSAVYLCASSLKPPRLGVQNEQFFGPGTRLTVL.

The genes are TRBV7-9 and TRBJ1-5, with TRBD1 matching 7 bases. The CDR3 loop spans 13 amino acids. V was clipped by 3 bases and J by 6 bases; unmatched bases: 2. Germline V gives CDR1 SEHNR, CDR2 FQNEAQ (reference sequence). In DNA form, the CDR3 reads TGTGCCAGCAGCTTTTCAGGGGGTCAGCCCCAGCATTTT. Its protein is CASSFSGGQPQHF. The full variable domain, its missing parts supplied by reference TRBV7-9 and TRBJ1-5, is DTGVSQNPRHKITKRGQNVTFRCDPISEHNRLYWYRQTLGQGPEFLTYFQNEAQLEKSRLLSDRFSAERPKGSFSTLEIQRTEQGDSAMYLCASSFSGGQPQHFGDGTRLSIL.

The rearrangement uses TRBV7-2 and TRBJ1-6, with unresolved D. With 2 bases removed from V and 6 bases from J, the gap between germline ends came to 14 bases. Germline V gene data show CDR1 as SGHTA and CDR2 as FQGNSA. This CDR3 region has 16 residues. The CDR3 bases are TGTGCCAGCAGCTTATATTCGGGTCTTAGTAATTCACCCCTCCACTTT. Translation gives CASSLYSGLSNSPLHF. The variable domain in full, completed from reference TRBV7-2 and TRBJ1-6, reads GAGVSQSPSNKVTEKGKDVELRCDPISGHTALYWYRQSLGQGLEFLIYFQGNSAPDKSGLPSDRFSAERTGGSVSTLTIQRTQQEDSAVYLCASSLYSGLSNSPLHFGNGTRLTVT.

The chain combines TRBV7-8 with TRBJ1-3, with 7 positions matching TRBD1. V lost 0 bases, J lost 0 bases, and 8 bases stayed unmatched. CDR3 size: 18 residues. CDR1 SGHVS and CDR2 FQNEAQ come from the germline V gene. The CDR3 is CASSLAAGGLSSGNTIYF. DNA for the CDR3: TGTGCCAGCAGCTTAGCGGCAGGGGGTCTGAGCTCTGGAAACACCATATATTTT.

This clone was recorded once. The genes are TRBV2 and TRBJ2-5; 12 nucleotides line up with TRBD1. From germline, CDR1 is SNHLY and CDR2 FYNNEI. V trimming: 5 bases; J trimming: 5 bases; junction bases outside the gene matches: 6. The CDR3 sequence is 15 residues long. CDR3 bases: TGTGCCAGCAGTCTTGGGACAGGGGGCTGGGAGACCCAGTACTTC. Translation gives CASSLGTGGWETQYF.

This clone occurred a few times. The chain combines TRBV19 with TRBJ1-4, with D maybe TRBD1 (5 bases). The CDR3 runs 14 residues. Trimming took 5 bases from V and 4 from J, leaving 11 bases between them. Germline values: CDR1 LNHDA, CDR2 SQIVND (reference sequence). CDR3 sequence: CASSPQGGNEKLFF. The CDR3 DNA is TGTGCCAGTAGTCCTCAGGGAGGTAATGAAAAACTGTTTTTT.

The chain combines TRBV18 with TRBJ1-1; no clear D. CDR3 length: 17 residues. Germline lookup yields CDR1 KGHSH and CDR2 LQKENI. V lost 0 bases, J lost 0 bases, and 14 bases lay in between. The CDR3 protein is CASSPPVRVGMNTEAFF. CDR3 DNA: TGTGCCAGCTCACCACCGGTGAGGGTGGGAATGAACACTGAAGCTTTCTTT.

This chain connects TRBV11-3 to TRBJ2-7; D remains ambiguous. Trimming took off 4 bases at V and 6 bases at J, with 19 bases between the two ends. The CDR3 consists of 15 residues. In germline, CDR1 is SGHNT, CDR2 YENEEA. The CDR3 DNA sequence: TGTGCCAGCAGCTCCTCTAGGAACGAGGCTGGCGAGCAGTACTTC. It translates to CASSSSRNEAGEQYF.

This clone was observed a few times. V and J are TRBV10-3 and TRBJ1-2; 7 nucleotides agree with TRBD1. V lost 4 bases and J lost 4; bases outside the gene matches: 3. The length of the CDR3 is 13 residues. Looked up from germline, CDR1 is ENHRY and CDR2 is SYGVKD. CDR3 nucleotide sequence: TGTGCCATCAGTGGGGACAGCCCCTATGGCTACACCTTC. Encoded protein: CAISGDSPYGYTF.

The chain recombines TRBV29-1 with TRBJ1-2; TRBD1 aligns across 7 bases. Germline loops: CDR1 SQVTM, CDR2 ANQGSEA. This CDR3 has 13 residues. V dropped 2 bases and J dropped 4; count of bases not matched to a gene: 4. The CDR3 region has the DNA TGCAGCGTTGAACCGACAGGGACCTATGGCTACACCTTC. Translation gives CSVEPTGTYGYTF. Variable domain in full (rest from reference TRBV29-1 and TRBJ1-2): SAVISQKPSRDICQRGTSLTIQCQVDSQVTMMFWYRQQPGQSLTLIATANQGSEATYESGFVIDKFPISRPNLTFSTLTVSNMSPEDSSIYLCSVEPTGTYGYTFGSGTRLTVV.

There are a few counts of this clone. The V call is TRBV4-3, the J call TRBJ1-2; tentatively, D is TRBD1 (6 bases). Trimming left V 2 bases short and J 3 bases short, with 10 bases between. CDR1 and CDR2 (germline): LGHNA, YSLEER. The CDR3 covers 14 residues. The CDR3 region is CASSQTQGDYGYTF. Written as DNA, the CDR3 is TGCGCCAGCAGCCAAACACAGGGTGACTATGGCTACACCTTC.

This CDR3 reads CASSSGQGKVGYTF. CDR3 DNA: TGTGCCAGCAGTTCGGGACAGGGCAAGGTGGGCTACACCTTC. The J gene is TRBJ1-2, the V gene TRBV2, with TRBD1 identical over 9 bases. Germline CDR1 reads SNHLY; CDR2 reads FYNNEI. This CDR3 has 14 amino acids. J gave up 8 bases and V 5 bases, and 9 bases lay outside the gene matches.

CDR3 residues: CASSAAMNTEAFF. DNA of the CDR3: TGTGCCAGCAGCGCCGCTATGAACACTGAAGCTTTCTTT. The genes are TRBV9 and TRBJ1-1; no clear D gene. Germline V gene lookup returns CDR1 SGDLS and CDR2 YYNGEE. CDR3 length equals 13 residues. Trimming shortened V by 3 bases and J by 0 bases, and 6 bases separated the two germline ends.